This entry lists 15 T cell receptor beta chains sequenced from one sample in a study of Graves' ophthalmopathy and Graves' hyperthyroidism. RNA transcripts served as template for amplifying TCR beta CDR3 sequences. A first-round RT-PCR used HTBI primers, followed by a second-round multiplex PCR. TCRdb independently ran MiXCR on the multiplex PCR reads; one entry per CDR3 protein. The repertoire holds about 700,000 distinct CDR3 sequences, with roughly 41% as singletons. Source material: peripheral blood. The receptors shown here come from an adult man with Graves' ophthalmopathy.

The gene calls are TRBV7-9 and TRBJ2-6, with D maybe TRBD2 (6 bases). The germline V and J ends were trimmed by 5 bases and 1 base, with 15 bases remaining between them. The CDR3 is made up of 17 amino acids. Per the germline V gene, CDR1 is SEHNR and CDR2 is FQNEAQ (reference sequence). The CDR3 loop is CASSPPGERSGANVLTF. CDR3 in DNA: TGTGCCAGCAGCCCCCCGGGGGAGAGGTCTGGGGCCAACGTCCTGACTTTC.

This chain's CDR3 is CSAAPPGLAGMMGETQYF. The CDR3, as DNA: TGCAGTGCGGCCCCACCGGGACTAGCGGGAATGATGGGTGAGACCCAGTACTTC. V and J are TRBV20-1 and TRBJ2-5; TRBD2 aligns across 13 bases. The CDR3 runs to 18 residues. With V trimmed by 6 bases and J by 5 bases, 18 bases remained unmatched. The germline CDR1 and CDR2 sequences are DFQATT and SNEGSKA (reference sequence).

Notes on this clonotype: A much larger clone is a single base away; this may be a read error. This chain's CDR3 is CNARDRVGGYTF. In nucleotides, the CDR3 is TGCAATGCTAGAGACAGGGTGGGTGGCTACACCTTC. V gene TRBV20-1 combines with J gene TRBJ1-2; 7 nucleotides match TRBD1. The CDR3 extends over 12 amino acids. Germline loops: CDR1 DFQATT, CDR2 SNEGSKA (reference sequence).

This clonotype was detected only a few times. V usage is TRBV19 and J usage is TRBJ2-7; 10 bases are shared with TRBD2. This CDR3 has 14 amino acids. CDR1 and CDR2 (germline): LNHDA, SQIVND (reference sequence). The V gene end was trimmed by 3 bases and the J gene end by 4 bases; junction bases not matched to a gene: 3. The CDR3 reads CASSMSGRAYEQYF. CDR3 bases: TGTGCCAGTAGTATGAGCGGGAGGGCGTACGAGCAGTACTTC. Filled out from reference TRBV19 and TRBJ2-7, the complete variable domain reads DGGITQSPKYLFRKEGQNVTLSCEQNLNHDAMYWYRQDPGQGLRLIYYSQIVNDFQKGDIAEGYSVSREKKESFPLTVTSAQKNPTAFYLCASSMSGRAYEQYFGPGTRLTVT.

This clonotype was recorded many times. The V gene is TRBV19, the J gene TRBJ2-6; the D gene could be TRBD1 or TRBD2 (5 bases each). Germline V gene data show CDR1 as LNHDA and CDR2 as SQIVND (reference sequence). With 5 bases removed from V and 0 bases from J, the gap between germline ends came to 14 bases. This CDR3 has 17 residues. CDR3 in amino acids: CASSASGRLSGANVLTF. CDR3 DNA sequence: TGTGCCAGTAGTGCCTCGGGACGGCTCTCTGGGGCCAACGTCCTGACTTTC.

Comments on this clonotype: A much larger clone differs from this one at a single base, so this may be a read error. The genes are TRBV2 and TRBJ1-4; TRBD1 might be the D (6 bases). The germline V gene encodes CDR1 SNHLY and CDR2 FYNNEI. The CDR3 extends over 12 amino acids. The DNA for the CDR3 is TGTGTCAGCAGAGATTACAGGGAGGAACTGTTTTTT. This codes for CVSRDYREELFF.

This clonotype was counted ten times or more. This chain links TRBV10-3 with TRBJ2-7; 7 positions agree with TRBD1. The CDR3 is 14 amino acids. V lost 4 bases and J lost 5; bases outside the gene matches: 8. CDR1 and CDR2 (germline): ENHRY, SYGVKD. The CDR3: CAISGAGGFNEQYF. Here the CDR3 DNA reads TGTGCCATCAGTGGGGCAGGGGGATTTAACGAGCAGTACTTC.

This sequence joins TRBV24-1 and TRBJ1-5, with 7 nucleotides matching TRBD1. The CDR3 covers 15 residues. Trimming at V came to 8 bases and at J to 5 bases, leaving 11 bases not matched to a gene. The germline CDR1 and CDR2 sequences are KGHDR and SFDVKD. This CDR3 reads CATNNRDRPDQPQHF. CDR3 bases: TGTGCCACCAATAACCGGGACAGACCGGATCAGCCCCAGCATTTT.

This clonotype was counted at least ten times. One end of the junction does not line up with germline, which may come from a read error. V is TRBV25-1 and J is TRBJ2-7, with D perhaps given as TRBD1 or TRBD2 (5 bases each). Germline V lookup: CDR1 MGHDK, CDR2 SYGVNS. The CDR3 extends over 11 amino acids. CDR3 residues: CASSDSWGFNF. As DNA, the CDR3 is TGTGCCAGCAGTGATTCGTGGGGGTTTAACTTC.

As to this clonotype: Compared with germline, one end of the junction differs, possibly owing to a read error. The rearrangement joins TRBV12-3 or TRBV12-4 to TRBJ1-2; possibly TRBD1 for D (5 bases). The CDR3 has 13 amino acids. CDR3: CTSSLAQGDGYTF. Written as DNA, the CDR3 is TGTACCAGCAGTTTAGCGCAAGGGGACGGCTACACCTTC.

Regarding this clonotype: This may come from a read error, since a much larger clone is one base off. J is TRBJ2-2 and V is TRBV7-2, with 9 bases lining up with TRBD1. Germline CDR1 is SGHTA and CDR2 is FQGNSA. The trim removed 8 bases at V and 7 bases at J, leaving 11 bases unmatched. CDR3 length equals 15 residues. In DNA form, the CDR3 reads TGTGCCAGCGGGACCGGGACAGGGTTCATCGGGGAGCTGTTTTTT. Translating gives CASGTGTGFIGELFF.

About this clonotype itself: It may be a read error: a sequence one base away is much more abundant. V usage is TRBV5-4 and J usage is TRBJ2-7, with 12 bases lining up with TRBD2. CDR1 and CDR2 from the germline V gene are SGHNT and YYREEE (reference sequence). The CDR3 is made up of 14 amino acids. J was trimmed by 5 bases and V by 3 bases; bases with no gene match: 3. The CDR3 DNA sequence: TGTGCCAGCAGCTCGACTAGCGGGAGCGACGAGCAGTACTTC. Its translation: CASSSTSGSDEQYF.

This clonotype has ten or more counts. The rearrangement links TRBV19 to TRBJ2-6; 8 nucleotides agree with TRBD1. V trimming: 7 bases; J trimming: 0 bases; junction bases outside the gene matches: 8. The germline CDR1 and CDR2 sequences are LNHDA and SQIVND (reference sequence). The CDR3 is 17 residues long. The CDR3 bases are TGTGCCAGTACGTTGGGACAGGCACTCTCTGGGGCCAACGTCCTGACTTTC. It codes for CASTLGQALSGANVLTF.

This clonotype has at least ten counts. The chain couples TRBV2 to TRBJ2-5; weak D call: TRBD1 (5 bases). CDR1 is SNHLY and CDR2 is FYNNEI in the germline V gene. Trimming left V 5 bases short and J 2 bases short, with 9 bases between. This CDR3 comprises 13 residues. The CDR3 DNA follows: TGTGCCAGCAGTCGCAGGGAACAAGAGACCCAGTACTTC. Residues: CASSRREQETQYF.

In its sample, this clonotype was seen many times. One end of the junction does not line up with germline, which may come from a read error. DNA for the CDR3: TGTGCCAGCAGTTTAGTATCGACAGATCAGCCCCAGCATTTT. This encodes CASSLVSTDQPQHF. The rearrangement joins TRBV24-1 to TRBJ1-5, with D tentatively TRBD1 (5 bases). The CDR3 length is 14 residues. Germline CDR1 and CDR2: KGHDR and SFDVKD.